The 9 T cell receptor beta chains in this list originate from one sample, sequenced in a study of blood T cell repertoires in COVID-19. TCRdb keeps only in-frame clones here, not all; method: immunoSEQ multiplex PCR. The table records 200,000 to 250,000 clones, 70% to 90% of them present only once. The sample comprised peripheral blood. Receptor source: a man aged 25-40 years with COVID-19, enrolled during active disease.

The chain combines TRBV2 with TRBJ1-5, with D possibly being TRBD1 (6 bases). This CDR3 spans 12 amino acids. The V end lost 6 bases, the J end lost 10 bases, and 13 bases lay between the germline ends. Germline V gene data show CDR1 as SNHLY and CDR2 as FYNNEI. The CDR3 DNA is TGTGCCAGCAGGCAGGGGACGGCTCCCCAGCATTTT. Translated: CASRQGTAPQHF.

This rearrangement joins TRBV4-1 to TRBJ1-1, with 7 bases lining up with TRBD1. Germline CDR1 reads MGHRA; CDR2 reads YSYEKL. The V and J ends lost 0 bases and 6 bases, in that order; junction bases with no gene match: 7. The CDR3 loop spans 15 amino acids. CDR3 sequence: CASSQELRGYAEAFF. Here the CDR3 DNA reads TGCGCCAGCAGCCAAGAGCTCAGGGGGTACGCTGAAGCTTTCTTT.

The V gene is TRBV10-3, the J gene TRBJ2-2; 8 bases match TRBD1. Germline-derived CDR1 and CDR2 are ENHRY and SYGVKD. The CDR3 has 14 amino acids. Trimming took 4 bases from V and 7 from J; bases not matched to a gene: 5. The CDR3 region is CAISGTGGSGELFF. CDR3 coding DNA: TGTGCCATCAGTGGCACAGGGGGAAGCGGGGAGCTGTTTTTT.

CDR3 in DNA: TGTGCCAGCAGTGAAACAGGGTCTGGAAACACCATATATTTT. Amino acids: CASSETGSGNTIYF. This chain uses TRBV2 with TRBJ1-3; D may be TRBD1 (6 bases). The ends were cut back, 2 bases at V and 1 base at J, with 6 bases in the middle. This CDR3 region has 14 residues. CDR1 and CDR2 from the germline V gene are SNHLY and FYNNEI. Variable domain in full (rest from reference TRBV2 and TRBJ1-3): EPEVTQTPSHQVTQMGQEVILRCVPISNHLYFYWYRQILGQKVEFLVSFYNNEISEKSEIFDDQFSVERPDGSNFTLKIRSTKLEDSAMYFCASSETGSGNTIYFGEGSWLTVV.

In DNA form, the CDR3 reads TGCGCCAGCAGCCAAGAACTAGGGCCACGACAGGGTAACTATGGCTACACCTTC. As protein: CASSQELGPRQGNYGYTF. This chain joins TRBV4-3 and TRBJ1-2, with 7 bases aligning to TRBD1. In germline, CDR1 is LGHNA, CDR2 YSLEER. CDR3 length: 18 amino acids. J gave up 1 base and V 0 bases, and 11 bases lay outside the gene matches.

V usage is TRBV7-9 and J usage is TRBJ2-7; 8 nucleotides match TRBD2. Germline-derived CDR1 and CDR2 are SEHNR and FQNEAQ (reference sequence). This CDR3 spans 16 amino acids. V lost 5 bases, J lost 4 bases, and 13 bases stayed unmatched. In DNA, the CDR3 is TGTGCCAGCAGCCAACCCTCGAATCAGCGGGAGTACGAGCAGTACTTC. Translation: CASSQPSNQREYEQYF.

In nucleotides, the CDR3 is TGTGCCAGCAGTTTGCCGGGGTCCGCCTACGAGCAGTACTTC. Amino acid sequence: CASSLPGSAYEQYF. The rearrangement uses TRBV28 and TRBJ2-7; weak D call: TRBD2 (5 bases). From germline, CDR1 is MDHEN and CDR2 SYDVKM. Trimming stripped 3 bases from V and 2 bases from J, with 11 bases between. This CDR3 has 14 amino acids.

V is TRBV6-2 or TRBV6-3 and J is TRBJ2-3; 7 nucleotides match TRBD2. V was pared by 6 bases and J by 1 base, with 4 bases of the junction left unmatched. Germline V gives CDR1 MNHEY, CDR2 SVGEGT. CDR3 length equals 14 residues. In nucleotides, the CDR3 is TGTGCCAGCAGCGCGGGAGATGGCACAGATACGCAGTATTTT. Protein product: CASSAGDGTDTQYF.

The chain is built from TRBV25-1 and TRBJ1-3, with D unclear. The CDR3 runs to 13 residues. Germline V lookup: CDR1 MGHDK, CDR2 SYGVNS. Trimming took off 4 bases at V and 7 bases at J, with 11 bases between the two ends. The CDR3 nucleotides are TGTGCCAGCAGTGTTGGTGGAGGGAACACCATATATTTT. Its translation: CASSVGGGNTIYF.